This T cell receptor (beta chain) appears in the sequencing data of a study of blood T cell repertoires in COVID-19. Study summary: Specimens from acute and convalescent COVID-19 originated in the United States, Italy and Spain.

Clones were read by immunoSEQ multiplex PCR, and TCRdb kept only the in-frame ones, dropping some. The sample holds a few hundred thousand clones; about 85% are singletons and the top ten take 0.87%. In germline, CDR1 is LGHDT, CDR2 YNNKEL (reference sequence). V shed 0 bases, J shed 8 bases, and the junction held 11 bases outside the gene matches. The CDR3 has 16 residues. This TCR derives from a human donor with COVID-19, enrolled during active disease. The donor label of this sample is uncertain. This chain connects TRBV3-1 (or the pseudogene TRBV3-2) to TRBJ1-2, with 8 bases aligning to TRBD1. Sequenced input: peripheral blood. The CDR3 DNA sequence: TGTGCCAGCAGCCAAGACGTTCCAGGGGGCTGGGGCGGCTACACCTTC. This gives the protein CASSQDVPGGWGGYTF.